A single sample gave rise to the 3 T cell receptor beta chains below, sequenced in a study of PD-1 blockade in classical Hodgkin lymphoma. Time point meaning: cycle 4 day 1 (C4D1), after less than seven weeks of nivolumab. There was relapse after autologous stem cell transplantation in every patient, and there was variation in brentuximab vedotin exposure. Method: immunoSEQ multiplex PCR; TCRdb's copy keeps in-frame clones and lacks some. The sample lists under 30,000 clones, about 86% occurring once. This material consisted of peripheral blood mononuclear cells (PBMCs), taken before the fourth cycle of nivolumab. The receptors derive from a human donor with classical Hodgkin lymphoma.

For the CDR3, the DNA is TGTGCCAGCAGCTCCACGCGGGGGGACTATGGCTACACCTTC. This encodes CASSSTRGDYGYTF. The genes are TRBV7-9 and TRBJ1-2, with TRBD1 as a possible D gene (5 bases). The CDR3 is made up of 14 amino acids. CDR1 and CDR2 from the germline V gene are SEHNR and FQNEAQ (reference sequence). Trimming took off 4 bases at V and 3 bases at J, with 12 bases between the two ends.

This chain joins TRBV9 and TRBJ2-1; D is uncertain. V was clipped by 0 bases and J by 4 bases, with 11 bases between them. This CDR3 spans 15 amino acids. Germline CDR1 is SGDLS and CDR2 is YYNGEE. The CDR3 protein is CASSVEATEYNEQFF. The CDR3 DNA sequence: TGTGCCAGCAGCGTAGAGGCGACCGAATACAATGAGCAGTTCTTC.

As for this clone: Germline and junction disagree at one end, which may indicate a read error. The chain couples TRBV2 to TRBJ2-7; the D gene is possibly TRBD1 (8 bases). Germline CDR1 reads SNHLY; CDR2 reads FYNNEI. The CDR3 runs to 15 residues. The CDR3 spells CASTERTGGDYEQYF. In nucleotides, the CDR3 is TGTGCCAGCACTGAAAGAACAGGGGGGGACTACGAGCAGTACTTC.